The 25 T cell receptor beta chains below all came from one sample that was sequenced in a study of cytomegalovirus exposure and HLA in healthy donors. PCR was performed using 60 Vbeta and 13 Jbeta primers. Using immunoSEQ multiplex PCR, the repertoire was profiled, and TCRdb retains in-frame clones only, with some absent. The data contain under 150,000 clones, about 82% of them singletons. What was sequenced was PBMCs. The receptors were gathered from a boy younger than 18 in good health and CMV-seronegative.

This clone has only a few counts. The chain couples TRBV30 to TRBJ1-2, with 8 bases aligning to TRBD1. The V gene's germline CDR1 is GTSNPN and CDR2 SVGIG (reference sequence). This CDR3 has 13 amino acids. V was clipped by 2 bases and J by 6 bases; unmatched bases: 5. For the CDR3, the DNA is TGTGCCTGGAGTAACCAGGGGGCGGATGGCTACACCTTC. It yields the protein CAWSNQGADGYTF.

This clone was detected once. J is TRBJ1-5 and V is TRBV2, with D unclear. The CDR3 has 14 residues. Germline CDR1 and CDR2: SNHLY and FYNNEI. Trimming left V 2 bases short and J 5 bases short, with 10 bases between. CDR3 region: CASSEYRGDQPQHF. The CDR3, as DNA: TGTGCCAGCAGTGAATACCGGGGAGATCAGCCCCAGCATTTT.

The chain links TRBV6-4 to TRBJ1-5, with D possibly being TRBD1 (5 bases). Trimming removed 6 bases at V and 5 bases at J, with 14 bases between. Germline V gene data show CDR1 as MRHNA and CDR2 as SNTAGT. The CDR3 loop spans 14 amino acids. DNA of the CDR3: TGTGCCAGCAGCGTCGGGACTAAATATCAGCCCCAGCATTTT. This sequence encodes CASSVGTKYQPQHF.

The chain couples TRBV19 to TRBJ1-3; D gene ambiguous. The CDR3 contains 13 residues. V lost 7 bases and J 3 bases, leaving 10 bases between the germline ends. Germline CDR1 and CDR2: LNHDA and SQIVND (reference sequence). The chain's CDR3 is CASTAVYGNTIYF. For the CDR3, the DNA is TGTGCCAGTACGGCGGTTTATGGAAACACCATATATTTT.

Here the CDR3 DNA reads TGTGCCTGTAGAACAGGGCGGAACACTGAAGCTTTCTTT. It encodes CACRTGRNTEAFF. The chain links TRBV6-5 to TRBJ1-1, with D possibly TRBD1 on 6 matching bases. The V gene's germline CDR1 is MNHEY and CDR2 SVGAGI. The CDR3 covers 13 residues. With 11 bases removed from V and 1 base from J, the gap between germline ends came to 14 bases.

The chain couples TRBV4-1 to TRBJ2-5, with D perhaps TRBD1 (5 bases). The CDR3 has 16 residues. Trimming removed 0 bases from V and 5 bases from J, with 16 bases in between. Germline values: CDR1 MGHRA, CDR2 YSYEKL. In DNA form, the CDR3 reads TGCGCCAGCAGCCAAGAAGTAGCCAGGGCCTTGGAGACCCAGTACTTC. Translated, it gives CASSQEVARALETQYF.

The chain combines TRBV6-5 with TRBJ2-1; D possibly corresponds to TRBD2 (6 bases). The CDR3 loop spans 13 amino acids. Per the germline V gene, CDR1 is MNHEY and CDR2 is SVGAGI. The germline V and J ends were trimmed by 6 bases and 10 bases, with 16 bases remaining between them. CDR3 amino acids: CASSPSGGNEQFF. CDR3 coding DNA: TGTGCCAGCAGCCCAAGCGGCGGGAACGAGCAGTTCTTC.

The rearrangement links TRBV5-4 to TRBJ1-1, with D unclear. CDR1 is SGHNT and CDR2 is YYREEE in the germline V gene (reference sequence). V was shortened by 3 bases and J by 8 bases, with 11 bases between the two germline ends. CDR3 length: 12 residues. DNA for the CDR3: TGTGCCAGCAGCTCTAGTGGACTCGAAGCTTTCTTT. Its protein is CASSSSGLEAFF.

CDR3 sequence reads: CAIRNRDRGLAGGDEQFF. CDR3 bases: TGTGCCATCAGAAACAGGGATAGGGGCCTAGCGGGAGGCGATGAGCAGTTCTTC. The chain links TRBV10-3 to TRBJ2-1; 11 positions match TRBD2. The V and J ends lost 6 bases and 8 bases, in that order; junction bases with no gene match: 18. This CDR3 comprises 18 residues. CDR1 ENHRY and CDR2 SYGVKD come from the germline V gene.

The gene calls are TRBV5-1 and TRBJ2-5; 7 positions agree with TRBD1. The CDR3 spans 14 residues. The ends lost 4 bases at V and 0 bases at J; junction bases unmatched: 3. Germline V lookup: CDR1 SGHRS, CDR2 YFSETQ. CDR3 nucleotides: TGCGCCAGCAGCCTCAGGGGGTACCAAGAGACCCAGTACTTC. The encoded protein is CASSLRGYQETQYF.

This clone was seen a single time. Written as DNA, the CDR3 is TGTGCCAGCAGCAAAGGTAGCGGGAGGGCCTCAGATACGCAGTATTTT. This gives the protein CASSKGSGRASDTQYF. The V call is TRBV21-1, the J call TRBJ2-3; the table's D call, TRBD2, was not checked against the DNA. TRBV21-1 is a pseudogene segment. The CDR3 length is 16 residues.

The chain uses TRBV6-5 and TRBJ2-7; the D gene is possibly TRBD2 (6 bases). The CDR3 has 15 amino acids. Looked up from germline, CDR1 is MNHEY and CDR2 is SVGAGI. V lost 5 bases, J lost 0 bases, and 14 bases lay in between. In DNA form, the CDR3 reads TGTGCCAGCAGTGCCGCGGGGTACAGCTCCTACGAGCAGTACTTC. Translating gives CASSAAGYSSYEQYF.

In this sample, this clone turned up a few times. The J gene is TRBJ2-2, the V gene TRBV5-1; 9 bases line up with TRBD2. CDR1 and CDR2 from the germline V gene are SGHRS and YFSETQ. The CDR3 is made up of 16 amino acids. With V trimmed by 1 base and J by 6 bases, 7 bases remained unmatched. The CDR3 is CASSLQAGGSPGELFF. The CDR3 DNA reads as TGCGCCAGCAGCTTGCAAGCGGGAGGAAGCCCCGGGGAGCTGTTTTTT.

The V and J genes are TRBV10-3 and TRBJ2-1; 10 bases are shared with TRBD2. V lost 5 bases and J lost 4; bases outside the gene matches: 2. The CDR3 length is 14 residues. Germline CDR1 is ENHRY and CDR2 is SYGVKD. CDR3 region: CAISLAGEYNEQFF. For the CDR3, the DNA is TGTGCCATCAGTCTAGCGGGAGAGTACAATGAGCAGTTCTTC.

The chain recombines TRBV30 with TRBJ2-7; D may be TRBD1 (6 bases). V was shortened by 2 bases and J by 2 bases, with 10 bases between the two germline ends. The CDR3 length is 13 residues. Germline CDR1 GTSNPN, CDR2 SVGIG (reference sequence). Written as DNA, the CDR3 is TGTGCCTGGAGTCCAAAGGGGGCCTACGAGCAGTACTTC. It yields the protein CAWSPKGAYEQYF.

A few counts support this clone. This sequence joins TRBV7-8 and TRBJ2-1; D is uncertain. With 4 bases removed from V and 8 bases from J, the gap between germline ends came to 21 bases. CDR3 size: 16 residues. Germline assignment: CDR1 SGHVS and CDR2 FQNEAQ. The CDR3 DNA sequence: TGTGCCAGCAGCTACCCGGTCGGCCGGAGATCAGATGAGCAGTTCTTC. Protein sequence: CASSYPVGRRSDEQFF. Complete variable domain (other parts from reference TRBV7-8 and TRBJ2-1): GAGVSQSPRYKVAKRGQDVALRCDPISGHVSLFWYQQALGQGPEFLTYFQNEAQLDKSGLPSDRFFAERPEGSVSTLKIQRTQQEDSAVYLCASSYPVGRRSDEQFFGPGTRLTVL.

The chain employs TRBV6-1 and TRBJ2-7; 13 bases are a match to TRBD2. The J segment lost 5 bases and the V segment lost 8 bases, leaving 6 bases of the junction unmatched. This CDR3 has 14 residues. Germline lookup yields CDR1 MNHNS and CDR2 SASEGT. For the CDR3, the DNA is TGTGCCAGCGGGACTAGCGGGACATTAGACGAGCAGTACTTC. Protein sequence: CASGTSGTLDEQYF.

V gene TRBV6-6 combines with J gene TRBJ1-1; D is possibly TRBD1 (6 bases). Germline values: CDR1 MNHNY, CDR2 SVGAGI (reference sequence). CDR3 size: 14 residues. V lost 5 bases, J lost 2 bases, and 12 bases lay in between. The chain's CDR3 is CASSTGTSNTEAFF. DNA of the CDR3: TGTGCCAGCAGTACAGGGACATCCAACACTGAAGCTTTCTTT.

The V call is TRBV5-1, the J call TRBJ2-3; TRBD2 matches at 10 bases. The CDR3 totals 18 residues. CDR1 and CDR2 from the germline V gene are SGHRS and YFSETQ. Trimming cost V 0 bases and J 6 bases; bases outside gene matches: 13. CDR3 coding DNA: TGCGCCAGCAGCTTGGCGCTAGCGGGAGCCCCCATTCTTGATACGCAGTATTTT. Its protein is CASSLALAGAPILDTQYF.

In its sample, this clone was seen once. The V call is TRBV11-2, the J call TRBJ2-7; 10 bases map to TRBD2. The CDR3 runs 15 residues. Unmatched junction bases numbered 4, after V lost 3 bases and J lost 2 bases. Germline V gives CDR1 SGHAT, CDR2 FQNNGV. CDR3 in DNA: TGTGCCAGCAGCTTGACTAGCGGGCCCGCCTACGAGCAGTACTTC. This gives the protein CASSLTSGPAYEQYF.

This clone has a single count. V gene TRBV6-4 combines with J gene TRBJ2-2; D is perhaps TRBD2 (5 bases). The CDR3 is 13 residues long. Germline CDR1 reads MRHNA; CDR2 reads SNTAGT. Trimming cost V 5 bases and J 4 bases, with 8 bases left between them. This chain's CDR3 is CASSPGSTGELFF. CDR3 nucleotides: TGTGCCAGCAGTCCGGGGAGCACCGGGGAGCTGTTTTTT.

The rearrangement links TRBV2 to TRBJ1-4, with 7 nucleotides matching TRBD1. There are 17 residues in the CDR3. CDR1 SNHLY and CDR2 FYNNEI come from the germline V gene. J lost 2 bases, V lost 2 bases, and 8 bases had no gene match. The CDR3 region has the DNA TGTGCCAGCAGTGAAATGGCAGGGGGTACTACTAATGAAAAACTGTTTTTT. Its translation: CASSEMAGGTTNEKLFF.

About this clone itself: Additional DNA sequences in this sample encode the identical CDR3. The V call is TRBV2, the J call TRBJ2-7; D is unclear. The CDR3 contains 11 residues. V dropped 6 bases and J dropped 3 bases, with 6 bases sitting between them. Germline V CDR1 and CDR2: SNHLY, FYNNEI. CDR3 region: CASSRSYEQYF. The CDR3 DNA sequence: TGTGCCAGCAGCCGGAGCTACGAGCAGTACTTC.

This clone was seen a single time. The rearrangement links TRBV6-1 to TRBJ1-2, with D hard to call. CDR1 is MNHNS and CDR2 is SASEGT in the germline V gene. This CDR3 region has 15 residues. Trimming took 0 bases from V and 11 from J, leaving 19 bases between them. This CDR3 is CASSEARAGVVGYTF. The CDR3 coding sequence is TGTGCCAGCAGTGAAGCGCGAGCCGGGGTGGTGGGTTACACCTTC.

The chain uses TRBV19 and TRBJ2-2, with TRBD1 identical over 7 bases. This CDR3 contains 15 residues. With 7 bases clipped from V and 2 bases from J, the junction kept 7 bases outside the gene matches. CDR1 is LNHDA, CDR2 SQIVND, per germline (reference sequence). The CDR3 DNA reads TGTGCCAGTAAAAAAGGACAGGACAACACCGGGGAGCTGTTTTTT. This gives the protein CASKKGQDNTGELFF.